This section outlines one T cell receptor (beta chain) sequence together with its context. Its antigen remains unknown. The sample comes from a study of beta chain features in type 1 diabetes. General study points: VDJ junctions sequenced from type 1 diabetes patients showed fewer insertions and more deletions. Naive, central memory and Treg TCRB repertoires seemed to resemble each other more closely in patients than they did in healthy donors.

TCRB transcripts that were expressed got sequenced, as all of the isolated RNA had been reverse transcribed. Here immunoSEQ multiplex PCR was the method, and the copy in TCRdb shows in-frame clones only, minus some. Of about 350,000 clones listed, around 20% are singletons. The receptor was isolated from a woman in her late teens or twenties in good health. Material: naive CD4+ T cells from blood.

The CDR3 bases are TGTGCCAGCAGCCATCCTCAAGCCGGTGACGGGACAGATACGCAGTATTTT. It translates to CASSHPQAGDGTDTQYF. The chain combines TRBV14 with TRBJ2-3; unclear D gene. CDR1 is SGHDN and CDR2 is FVKESK in the germline V gene. The CDR3 runs to 17 residues. V was shortened by 3 bases and J by 3 bases, with 19 bases between the two germline ends.